The rows below give T cell receptor beta chains drawn from one sample of a study of T cells after posttransplantation cyclophosphamide. The method was immunoSEQ multiplex PCR; TCRdb's version includes in-frame clones alone and lacks a portion of them. The sample yields 35,000 to 40,000 clones, without any singletons. Sequenced sample: PBMCs. Every receptor here comes from a man in his fifties or sixties in good health, CMV-negative, and a related stem cell transplant donor. The CDR3 runs from the conserved cysteine through the conserved F or W. A D gene is named only where the DNA matches it firmly. Only some rows state a clone size, as once, few, many or a class for expanded clones.

clone size	V gene	D gene	J gene	CDR3 DNA	CDR3 protein
-	TRBV27	TRBD1	TRBJ2-2	TGTGCCAGCACGCCCGGGACAGGGAGCACCGGGGAGCTGTTTTTT	CASTPGTGSTGELFF
many	TRBV6-5	TRBD2	TRBJ2-1	TGTGCCAGCAGTTACTCGAGCGGGGCCGGGGGCAATGAGCAGTTCTTC	CASSYSSGAGGNEQFF
many	TRBV18	TRBD1	TRBJ1-1	TGTGCCAGCTCACGACAGGGTTGGACTGAAGCTTTCTTT	CASSRQGWTEAFF
-	TRBV4-1	-	TRBJ1-5	TGCGCCAGCAGCCAAGATGGGGGGGGCGCGGGGGGAGATCAGCCCCAGCATTTT	CASSQDGGGAGGDQPQHF
many	TRBV6-4	TRBD1	TRBJ2-1	TGTGCCAGCAGTGACAGATTGGACAGGGAGCAGTTCTTC	CASSDRLDREQFF
many	TRBV9	TRBD1	TRBJ2-6	TGTGCCAGCAGCCCCCGGGACAGGGACCGTACTGGGGCCAACGTCCTGACTTTC	CASSPRDRDRTGANVLTF
many	TRBV4-1	TRBD1	TRBJ1-1	TGCGCCAGCAGCCAAGAAGGGACAGGGGGCTTGACGGCTTTCTTT	CASSQEGTGGLTAFF
many	TRBV4-1	TRBD2	TRBJ2-1	TGCGCCAGCAGCCGGGGCCGGGGGGAGATCTCGAATGAGCAGTTCTTC	CASSRGRGEISNEQFF
many	TRBV19	-	TRBJ1-4	TGTGCCAGTAGTATAGGGCTGTCGGGGTTTGCAACTAATGAAAAACTGTTTTTT	CASSIGLSGFATNEKLFF
many	TRBV11-2	-	TRBJ1-5	TGTGCCAGCAGCTTGCTAAGCAATCAGCCCCAGCATTTT	CASSLLSNQPQHF
many	TRBV14	TRBD2	TRBJ2-7	TGTGCCAGCAGCCCTCTTTTCGGGGGGAGAAACGAGCAGTACTTC	CASSPLFGGRNEQYF
-	TRBV27	-	TRBJ2-5	TGTGCCAGCAGTCCCGACAGGCAAGAGACCCAGTACTTC	CASSPDRQETQYF
many	TRBV30	-	TRBJ1-6	TGTGCCTCGGGGGGTGATACCTATAATTCACCCCTCCACTTT	CASGGDTYNSPLHF
many	TRBV13	-	TRBJ2-7	TGTGCCAGCAGCTTAGGCCATTCCTACGAGCAGTACTTC	CASSLGHSYEQYF
many	TRBV7-8	TRBD1	TRBJ1-5	TGTGCCAGCAGCCTAGGACAGGGGGCAATTAGCAATCAGCCCCAGCATTTT	CASSLGQGAISNQPQHF
many	TRBV5-8	-	TRBJ1-3	TGTGCCAGCAGCTTGATGCCAGGGGCTGGAAACACCATATATTTT	CASSLMPGAGNTIYF
many	TRBV5-6	-	TRBJ1-1	TGTGCCAGCAGCGGCCCTGGTCGGCGGGTGACTGAAGCTTTCTTT	CASSGPGRRVTEAFF
many	TRBV7-3	-	TRBJ1-2	TGTGCCAGCAGCTTAGGACAGAGCGATGGCTACACCTTC	CASSLGQSDGYTF
many	TRBV9	-	TRBJ2-1	TGTGCCAGCAGCGTAGGGAGGGTCACCTACAATGAGCAGTTCTTC	CASSVGRVTYNEQFF
many	TRBV7-9	-	TRBJ2-7	TGTGCCAGCAGCGGTGAGACAGACCCCTACGAGCAGTACTTC	CASSGETDPYEQYF
many	TRBV19	TRBD2	TRBJ2-7	TGTGCCAGCTCCACGGGACTAGATATCTACGAGCAGTACTTC	CASSTGLDIYEQYF
few	TRBV6-4	TRBD2	TRBJ2-2	TGTGCCAGCAGTATAGCGGGGGAGAACACCGGGGAGCTGTTTTTT	CASSIAGENTGELFF
many	TRBV6-5	TRBD2	TRBJ2-7	TGTGCCAGCAGTTACTCGGCTAGCGGGGGCTACGAGCAGTACTTC	CASSYSASGGYEQYF
many	TRBV7-2	TRBD1	TRBJ1-2	TGTGCCAGCAGCAAGTCGACAGGGGGCGTTTTCGATGGCTACACCTTC	CASSKSTGGVFDGYTF
many	TRBV13	-	TRBJ2-2	TGTGCCAGCAGATTTAGCACCGGGGAGCTGTTTTTT	CASRFSTGELFF
many	TRBV13	TRBD2	TRBJ2-4	TGTGCCAGCAGCGATAGGGTTAGCGGGAGGGCCAAAAACATTCAGTACTTC	CASSDRVSGRAKNIQYF
many	TRBV2	TRBD2	TRBJ2-1	TGTGCCAGCACCATAGCGGGTTCCTACAATGAGCAGTTCTTC	CASTIAGSYNEQFF
-	TRBV10-3	TRBD2	TRBJ2-7	TGTGCCATCAGTAGCGGGAGCATCTACGAGCAGTACTTC	CAISSGSIYEQYF
many	TRBV5-1	TRBD1	TRBJ1-1	TGCGCCAGCAGCTCGGACAGGACAGGGCTAGAAACTTTCTTT	CASSSDRTGLETFF
many	TRBV21-1	-	TRBJ2-2	TGTGCCAGCAGCAAAATGGGACAGACGAACACCGGGGAGCTGTTTTTT	CASSKMGQTNTGELFF
many	TRBV18	-	TRBJ1-4	TGTGCCAGCTCACCAGCCGCGACGGGGAATGAAAAACTGTTTTTT	CASSPAATGNEKLFF
many	TRBV4-1	TRBD1	TRBJ2-3	TGCGCCAGCAGCCACCGGACAGGGGAGTCAGATACGCAGTATTTT	CASSHRTGESDTQYF
many	TRBV6-6	-	TRBJ1-1	TGTGCCAGCGGGCGCATGGACACTGAAGCTTTCTTT	CASGRMDTEAFF
many	TRBV7-9	TRBD2	TRBJ2-7	TGTGCCAGCAGCTTAGAGACTAGCGGGAGAAACGAGCAGTACTTC	CASSLETSGRNEQYF
many	TRBV9	TRBD1	TRBJ1-6	TGTGCCAGCAGCGGGGGGGACAGGTGGTCCAATTCACCCCTCCACTTT	CASSGGDRWSNSPLHF
many	TRBV11-3	-	TRBJ2-5	TGTGCCAGCAGCTACAGGGTGGGCGAGACCCAGTACTTC	CASSYRVGETQYF
-	TRBV2	-	TRBJ2-7	TGTGCCAGCAATCAAGCCTACGAGCAGTACTTC	CASNQAYEQYF
many	TRBV5-1	TRBD2	TRBJ2-5	TGCGCCAGCAGCAATAGACTAGCTGGGTTGGAGACCCAGTACTTC	CASSNRLAGLETQYF
many	TRBV5-4	TRBD2	TRBJ2-5	TGTGCCAGCAGTAACATAACGGGGGGTCGAGGGGAGACCCAGTACTTC	CASSNITGGRGETQYF
many	TRBV9	-	TRBJ2-5	TGTGCCAGCAGCGTAACTGAAAACTGGGAGACCCAGTACTTC	CASSVTENWETQYF
many	TRBV9	TRBD2	TRBJ2-7	TGTGCCAGCAGCCCTGGGACTAGCGGGGGATTGGACGAGCAGTACTTC	CASSPGTSGGLDEQYF
many	TRBV7-9	-	TRBJ2-7	TGTGCCAGCAGCTTCGGGGAAACCTACGAGCAGTACTTC	CASSFGETYEQYF
many	TRBV11-2	-	TRBJ1-1	TGTGCCAGCAGCTTAGTCGGTCGGGAGAACACTGAAGCTTTCTTT	CASSLVGRENTEAFF
-	TRBV28	-	TRBJ2-7	TGTGCCAGCTCCTCGGGGGGCTACAAAATCTACGAGCAGTACTTC	CASSSGGYKIYEQYF
many	TRBV5-1	-	TRBJ2-3	TGCGCCAGCAGTTATACAGATACGCAGTATTTT	CASSYTDTQYF
few	TRBV27	TRBD2	TRBJ2-3	TGTGCCAGCAGTGCTAGCGGGAGGGCCCTGGATACGCAGTATTTT	CASSASGRALDTQYF
many	TRBV9	-	TRBJ2-3	TGTGCCAGCAAACGCGGGGCAAAGAGCACAGATACGCAGTATTTT	CASKRGAKSTDTQYF
many	TRBV19	-	TRBJ1-2	TGTGCCAGTAGCCCCCCGGCGGGAAACTATGGCTACACCTTC	CASSPPAGNYGYTF
few	TRBV25-1	TRBD1	TRBJ2-7	TGTGCCAGCAGTGGTGCAGGGGGCGCTTCCTACGAGCAGTACTTC	CASSGAGGASYEQYF
many	TRBV5-4	-	TRBJ2-4	TGTGCCAGCAGTCCCGACTTAATAGCCAAAAACATTCAGTACTTC	CASSPDLIAKNIQYF
many	TRBV7-9	-	TRBJ1-4	TGTGCCAGCAGCTTCGTACGGACTAATGAAAAACTGTTTTTT	CASSFVRTNEKLFF
many	TRBV5-1	-	TRBJ2-5	TGCGCCAGCAGCCCCGGGTCTCTACTCGAGACCCAGTACTTC	CASSPGSLLETQYF
-	TRBV5-1	-	TRBJ2-7	TGCGCCAGCAGCTTGGGACAGGCAGTCTACGAGCAGTACTTC	CASSLGQAVYEQYF
many	TRBV2	-	TRBJ2-5	TGTGCCAGCAGTGACGAGGGAAGAGAGACCCAGTACTTC	CASSDEGRETQYF